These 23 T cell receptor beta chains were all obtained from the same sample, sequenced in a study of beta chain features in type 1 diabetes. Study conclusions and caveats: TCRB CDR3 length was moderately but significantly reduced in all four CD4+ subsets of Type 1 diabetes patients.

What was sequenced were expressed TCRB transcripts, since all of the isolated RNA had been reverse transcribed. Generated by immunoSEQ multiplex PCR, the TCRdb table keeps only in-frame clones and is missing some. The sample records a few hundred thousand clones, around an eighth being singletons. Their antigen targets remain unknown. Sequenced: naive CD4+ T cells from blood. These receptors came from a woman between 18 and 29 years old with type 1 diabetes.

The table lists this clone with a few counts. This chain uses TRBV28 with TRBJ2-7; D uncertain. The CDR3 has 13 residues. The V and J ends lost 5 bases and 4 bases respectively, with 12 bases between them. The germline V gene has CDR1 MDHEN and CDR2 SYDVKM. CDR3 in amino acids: CASSVSSKYEQYF. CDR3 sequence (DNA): TGTGCCAGCAGTGTGTCCTCTAAGTACGAGCAGTACTTC.

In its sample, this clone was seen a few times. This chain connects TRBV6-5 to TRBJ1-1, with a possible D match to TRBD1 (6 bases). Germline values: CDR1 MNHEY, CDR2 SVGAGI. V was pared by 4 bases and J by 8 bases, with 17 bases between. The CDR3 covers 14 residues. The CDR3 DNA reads TGTGCCAGCAGTTCACCACAGGGTGTATGGGAAGCTTTCTTT. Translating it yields CASSSPQGVWEAFF.

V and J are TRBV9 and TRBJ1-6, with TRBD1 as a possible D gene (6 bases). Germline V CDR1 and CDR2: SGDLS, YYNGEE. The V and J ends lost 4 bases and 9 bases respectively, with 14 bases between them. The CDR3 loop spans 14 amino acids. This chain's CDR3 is CASSRGTVGSPLHF. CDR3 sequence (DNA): TGTGCCAGCAGCAGGGGGACGGTGGGTTCACCCCTCCACTTT.

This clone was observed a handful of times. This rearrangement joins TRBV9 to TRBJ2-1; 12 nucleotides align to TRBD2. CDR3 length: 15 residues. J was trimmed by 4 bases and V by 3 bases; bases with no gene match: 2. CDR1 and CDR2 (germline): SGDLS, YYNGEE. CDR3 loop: CASSATSGRYNEQFF. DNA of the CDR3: TGTGCCAGCAGCGCCACTAGCGGGAGGTACAATGAGCAGTTCTTC.

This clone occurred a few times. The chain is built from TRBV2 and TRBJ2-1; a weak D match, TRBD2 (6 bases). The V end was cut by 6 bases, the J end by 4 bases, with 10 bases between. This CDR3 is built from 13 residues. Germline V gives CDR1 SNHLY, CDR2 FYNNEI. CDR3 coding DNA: TGTGCCAGCAGCGCGGAGGGGTACAATGAGCAGTTCTTC. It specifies CASSAEGYNEQFF.

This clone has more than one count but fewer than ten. CDR3 loop: CASSFGRGLGETQYF. DNA of the CDR3: TGTGCCAGCAGTTTCGGCAGGGGGCTAGGAGAGACCCAGTACTTC. This chain joins TRBV6-5 and TRBJ2-5, with 8 bases fitting TRBD1. The CDR3 contains 15 residues. V trimming: 4 bases; J trimming: 4 bases; junction bases outside the gene matches: 8. The germline gives CDR1 MNHEY, CDR2 SVGAGI.

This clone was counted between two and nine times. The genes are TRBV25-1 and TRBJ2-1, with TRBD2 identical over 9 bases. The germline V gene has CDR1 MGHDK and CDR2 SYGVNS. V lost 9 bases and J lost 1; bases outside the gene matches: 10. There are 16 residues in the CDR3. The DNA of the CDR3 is TGTGCCAGTGGGCGACTAGCGGCGGGTTCCTACAATGAGCAGTTCTTC. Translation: CASGRLAAGSYNEQFF.

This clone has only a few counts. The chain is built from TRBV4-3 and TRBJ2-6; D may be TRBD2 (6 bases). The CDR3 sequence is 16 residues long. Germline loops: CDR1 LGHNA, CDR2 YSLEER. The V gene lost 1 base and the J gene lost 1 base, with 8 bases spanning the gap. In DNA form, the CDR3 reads TGCGCCAGCAGCCAAGGAGGAGGGTCTGGGGCCAACGTCCTGACTTTC. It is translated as CASSQGGGSGANVLTF.

The CDR3 spells CAWSDIASYEQYF. DNA for the CDR3: TGTGCCTGGTCGGACATTGCCTCCTACGAGCAGTACTTC. This chain joins TRBV30 and TRBJ2-7; D possibly corresponds to TRBD1 (5 bases). The CDR3 runs to 13 residues. Per germline, CDR1 GTSNPN and CDR2 SVGIG (reference sequence). The V end lost 5 bases, the J end lost 0 bases, and 11 bases lay between the germline ends.

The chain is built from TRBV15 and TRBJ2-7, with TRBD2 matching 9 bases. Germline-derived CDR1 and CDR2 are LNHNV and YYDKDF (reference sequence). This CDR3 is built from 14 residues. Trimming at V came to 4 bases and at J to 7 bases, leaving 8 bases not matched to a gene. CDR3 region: CATSTRLADEEQYF. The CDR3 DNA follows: TGTGCCACCAGCACGCGACTAGCGGACGAAGAGCAGTACTTC.

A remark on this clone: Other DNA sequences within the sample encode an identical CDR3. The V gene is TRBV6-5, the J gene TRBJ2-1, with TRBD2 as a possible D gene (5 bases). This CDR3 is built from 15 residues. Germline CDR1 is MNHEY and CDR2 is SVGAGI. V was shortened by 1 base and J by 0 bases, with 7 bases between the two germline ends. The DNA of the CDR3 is TGTGCCAGCAGTTACTTCGAGGGCTCCTACAATGAGCAGTTCTTC. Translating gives CASSYFEGSYNEQFF.

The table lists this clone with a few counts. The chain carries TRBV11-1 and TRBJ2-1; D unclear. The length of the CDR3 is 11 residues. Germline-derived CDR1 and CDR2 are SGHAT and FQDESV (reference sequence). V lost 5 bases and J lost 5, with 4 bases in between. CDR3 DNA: TGTGCCAGCAGCCCGGACAATGAGCAGTTCTTC. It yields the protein CASSPDNEQFF.

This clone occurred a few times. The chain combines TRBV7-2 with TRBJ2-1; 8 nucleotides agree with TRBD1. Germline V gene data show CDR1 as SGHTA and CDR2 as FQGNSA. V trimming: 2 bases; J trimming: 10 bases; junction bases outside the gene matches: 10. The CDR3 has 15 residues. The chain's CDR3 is CASSLTGQGGLEQFF. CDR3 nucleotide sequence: TGTGCCAGCAGCTTAACCGGACAGGGAGGACTAGAGCAGTTCTTC.

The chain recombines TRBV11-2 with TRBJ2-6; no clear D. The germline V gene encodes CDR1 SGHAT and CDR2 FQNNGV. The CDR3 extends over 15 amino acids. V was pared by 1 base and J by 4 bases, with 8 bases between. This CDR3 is CASSLVFGGANVLTF. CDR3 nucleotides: TGTGCCAGCAGCTTAGTTTTTGGCGGGGCCAACGTCCTGACTTTC.

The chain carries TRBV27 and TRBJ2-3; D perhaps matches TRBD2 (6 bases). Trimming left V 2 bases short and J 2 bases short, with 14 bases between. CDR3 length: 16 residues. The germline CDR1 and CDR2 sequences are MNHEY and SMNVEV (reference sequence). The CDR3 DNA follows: TGTGCCAGCAGTTTAGGGTTGTTGCGGGACACAGATACGCAGTATTTT. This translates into CASSLGLLRDTDTQYF.

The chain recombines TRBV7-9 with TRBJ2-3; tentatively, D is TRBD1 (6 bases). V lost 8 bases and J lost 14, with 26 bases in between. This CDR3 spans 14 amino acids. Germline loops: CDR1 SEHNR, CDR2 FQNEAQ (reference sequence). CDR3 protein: CASLPFRGNRHPYF. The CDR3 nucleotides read TGTGCCAGCCTCCCCTTTAGGGGGAATCGTCATCCGTATTTT.

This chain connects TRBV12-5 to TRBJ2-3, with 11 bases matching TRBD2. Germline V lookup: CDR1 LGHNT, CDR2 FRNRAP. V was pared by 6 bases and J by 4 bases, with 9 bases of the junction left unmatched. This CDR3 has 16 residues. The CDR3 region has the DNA TGTGCTAGTGGCCCCATTAGCGGGGGGGCGGCAGATACGCAGTATTTT. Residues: CASGPISGGAADTQYF.

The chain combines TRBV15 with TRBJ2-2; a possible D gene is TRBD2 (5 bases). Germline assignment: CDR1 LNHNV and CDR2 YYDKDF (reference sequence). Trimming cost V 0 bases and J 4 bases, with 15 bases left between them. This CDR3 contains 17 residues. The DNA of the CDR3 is TGTGCCACCAGCAGAGATTGGGCGGAAGGGAGCACCGGGGAGCTGTTTTTT. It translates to CATSRDWAEGSTGELFF.

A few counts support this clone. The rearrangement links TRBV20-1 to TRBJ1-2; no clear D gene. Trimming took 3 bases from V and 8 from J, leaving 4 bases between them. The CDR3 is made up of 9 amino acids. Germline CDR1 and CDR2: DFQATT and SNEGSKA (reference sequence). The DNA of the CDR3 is TGCAGTGCTAGTCGGGGCTACACCTTC. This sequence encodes CSASRGYTF.

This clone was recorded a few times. As DNA, the CDR3 is TGTGCCAGCAGCTTAGCGCGAGGGGGTGAACTGTTTTTT. Its translation is CASSLARGGELFF. The rearrangement links TRBV7-9 to TRBJ1-4, with a possible D match to TRBD1 (6 bases). V was trimmed by 0 bases and J by 12 bases, leaving 11 bases between them. This CDR3 spans 13 amino acids. Germline V gene data show CDR1 as SEHNR and CDR2 as FQNEAQ (reference sequence).

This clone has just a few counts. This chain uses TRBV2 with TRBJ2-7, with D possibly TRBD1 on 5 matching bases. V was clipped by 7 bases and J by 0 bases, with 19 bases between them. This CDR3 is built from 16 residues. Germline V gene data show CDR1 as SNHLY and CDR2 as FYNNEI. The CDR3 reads CASNVPVGRSSYEQYF. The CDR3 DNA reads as TGTGCCAGCAACGTACCGGTGGGGCGGAGCTCCTACGAGCAGTACTTC.

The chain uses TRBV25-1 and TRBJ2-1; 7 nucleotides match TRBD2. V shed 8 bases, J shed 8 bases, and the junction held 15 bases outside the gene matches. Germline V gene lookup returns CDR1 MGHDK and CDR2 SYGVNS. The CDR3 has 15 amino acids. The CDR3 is CASSRQGGYEDEQFF. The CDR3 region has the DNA TGTGCCAGCTCGAGGCAGGGAGGGTACGAGGATGAGCAGTTCTTC.

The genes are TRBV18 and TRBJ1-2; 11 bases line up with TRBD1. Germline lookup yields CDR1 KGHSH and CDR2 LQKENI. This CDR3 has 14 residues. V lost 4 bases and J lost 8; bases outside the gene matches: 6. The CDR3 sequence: CASSRLGQGDGYTF. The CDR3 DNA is TGTGCCAGCTCACGGCTGGGACAGGGGGACGGCTACACCTTC.